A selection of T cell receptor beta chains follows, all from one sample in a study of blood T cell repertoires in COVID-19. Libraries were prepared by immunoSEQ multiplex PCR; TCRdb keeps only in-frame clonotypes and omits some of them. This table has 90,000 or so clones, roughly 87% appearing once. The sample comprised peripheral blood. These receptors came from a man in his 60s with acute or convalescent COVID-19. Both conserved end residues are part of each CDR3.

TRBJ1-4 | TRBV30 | CAWSGDEKLFF
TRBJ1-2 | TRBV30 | CAWSVGQGGYTF
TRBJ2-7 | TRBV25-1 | CASREVGEQYF
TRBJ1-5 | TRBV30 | CAWTDRGGQPQHF
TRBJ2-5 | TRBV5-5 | CASSLAGTGAGETQYF
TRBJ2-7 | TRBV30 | CAWAPDRFSGYEQYF
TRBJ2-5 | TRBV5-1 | CASSLRGKETQYF
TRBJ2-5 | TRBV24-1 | CATSATGGPQETQYF
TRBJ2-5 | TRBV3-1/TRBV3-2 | CASTQSLQETQYF
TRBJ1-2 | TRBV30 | CAWSVSRDRLYYTF
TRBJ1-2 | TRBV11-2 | CASSPQGRGRSNYGYTF
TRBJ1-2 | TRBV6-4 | CASSEQGSTGYTF
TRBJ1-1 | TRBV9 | CASSVDRGTGAPNTEAFF